This TCR beta chain was found in a study of blood T cell repertoires in COVID-19. Across the study: Acute and convalescent COVID-19 samples came from the United States, Italy and Spain. T cells, B-cell-depleted T cells, or PBMCs provided the cDNA or gDNA that served as material.

The authors' processing: Researchers report that nucleated cell counts were estimated from reference gene primer amplification. Clones were sequenced by immunoSEQ multiplex PCR, and TCRdb holds only the in-frame ones, with some missing. That table is the source of V, J and clone size, and D and trimming were worked out from the DNA. Of about 140,000 clones listed, around 87% are singletons. The V and J ends lost 4 bases and 0 bases respectively, with 6 bases between them. The CDR3 totals 13 residues. Per the germline V gene, CDR1 is KGHDR and CDR2 is SFDVKD. The sequencing sample was made of peripheral blood. This chain joins TRBV24-1 and TRBJ2-7, with D possibly being TRBD2 (5 bases). This TCR derives from a human donor in a cohort sampled during active COVID-19. The CDR3 DNA is TGTGCCACCAGTGACGGGGTCTCCTACGAGCAGTACTTC. Its protein product is CATSDGVSYEQYF.